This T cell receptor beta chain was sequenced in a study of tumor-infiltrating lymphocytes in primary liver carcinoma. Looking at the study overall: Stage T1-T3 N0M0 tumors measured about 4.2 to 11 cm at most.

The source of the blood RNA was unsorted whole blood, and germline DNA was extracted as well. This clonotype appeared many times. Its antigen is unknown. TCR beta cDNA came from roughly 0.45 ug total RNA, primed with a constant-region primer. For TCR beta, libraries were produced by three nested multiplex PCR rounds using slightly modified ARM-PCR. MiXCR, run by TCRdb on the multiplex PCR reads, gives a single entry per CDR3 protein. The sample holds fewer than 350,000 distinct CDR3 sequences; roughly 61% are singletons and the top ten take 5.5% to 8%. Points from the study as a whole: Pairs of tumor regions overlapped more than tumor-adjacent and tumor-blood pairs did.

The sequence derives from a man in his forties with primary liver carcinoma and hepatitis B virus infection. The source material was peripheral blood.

CDR3 residues: CASSLDRVQRNTEAFF. In DNA form, the CDR3 reads TGCGCCAGCAGCTTGGATCGGGTACAAAGGAACACTGAAGCTTTCTTT. V gene TRBV5-1 combines with J gene TRBJ1-1; D not resolved. The germline V gene encodes CDR1 SGHRS and CDR2 YFSETQ. Trimming pared 0 bases from V and 1 base from J, leaving 13 bases between. The length of the CDR3 is 16 residues. The full variable domain, rest sourced from reference TRBV5-1 and TRBJ1-1, is KAGVTQTPRYLIKTRGQQVTLSCSPISGHRSVSWYQQTPGQGLQFLFEYFSETQRNKGNFPGRFSGRQFSNSRSEMNVSTLELGDSALYLCASSLDRVQRNTEAFFGQGTRLTVV.